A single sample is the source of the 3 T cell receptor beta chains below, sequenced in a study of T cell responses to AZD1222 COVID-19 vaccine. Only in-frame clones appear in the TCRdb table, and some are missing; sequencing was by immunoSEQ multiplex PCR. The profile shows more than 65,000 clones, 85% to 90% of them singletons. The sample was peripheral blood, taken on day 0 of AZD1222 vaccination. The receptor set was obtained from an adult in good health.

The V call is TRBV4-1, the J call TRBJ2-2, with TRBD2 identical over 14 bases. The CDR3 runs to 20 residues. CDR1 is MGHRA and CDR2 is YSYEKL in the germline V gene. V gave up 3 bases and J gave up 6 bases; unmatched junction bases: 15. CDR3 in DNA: TGCGCCAGCAGCCATTCCGGGACTAGCGGGAGTAGGGTTTACGCCGGGGAGCTGTTTTTT. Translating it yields CASSHSGTSGSRVYAGELFF.

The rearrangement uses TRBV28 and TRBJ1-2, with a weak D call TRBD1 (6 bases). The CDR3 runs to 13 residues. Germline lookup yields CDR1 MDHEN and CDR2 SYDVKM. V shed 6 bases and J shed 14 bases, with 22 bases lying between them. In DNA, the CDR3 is TGTGCCAGCAGCCCCGGGAGGGGGAGTCGTTGGACCTTC. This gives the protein CASSPGRGSRWTF.

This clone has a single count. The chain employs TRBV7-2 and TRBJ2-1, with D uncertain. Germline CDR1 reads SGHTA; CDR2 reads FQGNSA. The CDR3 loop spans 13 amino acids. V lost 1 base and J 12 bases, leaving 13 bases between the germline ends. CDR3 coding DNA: TGTGCCAGCAGCTTAGAGGGTTGGGGTTGGCAGTTCTTC. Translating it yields CASSLEGWGWQFF.